Here is one TCR beta chain with its context. This sample stems from a study of identical twins. TCRdb itself ran the 5' RACE reads through MiXCR, one entry per CDR3 protein. The top ten hold roughly 4.3% of the sample, which has 600,000 to 700,000 distinct CDR3 sequences, 21% seen once. The CDR3 sequence is 13 residues long. Trimming pared 2 bases from V and 5 bases from J, leaving 10 bases between. Per the germline V gene, CDR1 is MNHEY and CDR2 is SVGEGT. The same data also went into a second study, on T cells expressing NK-cell markers. That source notes: The TCR beta repertoires were obtained from sorted CD3+CD56+NKG2C+, CD3+CD56+NKG2C- and CD3+CD56-NKG2C+ T cells. Seven of the eight sequenced donors were classified as HCMV-seropositive, and one was classified as seronegative.

The sequence was collected from a woman younger than 30 in good health. The chain couples TRBV6-2 or TRBV6-3 to TRBJ2-7; D perhaps matches TRBD1 (5 bases). Material: PBMCs. The chain's CDR3 is CASSYADRHEQYF. For the CDR3, the DNA is TGTGCCAGCAGTTACGCCGACAGACACGAGCAGTACTTC.